The source of this T cell receptor beta chain is a study of chemoradiotherapy in HPV16-positive cancers. Whole-study context: Candidate HPV-specific clones and shared TCR motifs came from a couple of HPV16-positive patients. Study results and caveats: Candidate HPV-specific clones and E7-related TCR motifs grew in tumor during treatment. Better recurrence-free survival went with HPV-responsive T-cell expansion in HPV16-positive patients. Only a couple of HPV16-positive patients supplied the functional HPV-specificity definition.

Here immunoSEQ multiplex PCR was the method, and the copy in TCRdb shows in-frame clones only, minus some. This sample carries roughly 70,000 clones, approximately 91% of them seen once, and the ten largest clones take 3.5% to 4.5%. Trimming left V 3 bases short and J 4 bases short, with 18 bases between. Germline V gene sequence: CDR1 MNHEY, CDR2 SVGAGI. The CDR3 runs 16 residues. Concerning this clone: Its antigen is not known.

The sequence was collected from a human donor with HPV-associated anogenital cancer. The sequenced sample was blood, obtained from a patient who underwent chemoradiotherapy. This chain joins TRBV6-5 and TRBJ1-1; perhaps TRBD1 as D (5 bases). As DNA, the CDR3 is TGTGCCAGCAGTTATAGTTTGGGGGGGAGAGGCACTGAAGCTTTCTTT. Its protein is CASSYSLGGRGTEAFF.